The 29 T cell receptor beta chains below all came from one sample that was sequenced in a study of T-cell reconstitution after alpha-beta-depleted transplantation in children. Unique molecular identifiers were used to barcode this TCRbeta library. TCRdb processed the PCR reads anew with MiXCR; each CDR3 protein has one entry. The data hold approximately 340,000 distinct CDR3 sequences, with about 9.3% observed a single time. The source was PBMCs from the stem cell graft donor, collected from the stem cell graft. The receptors were gathered from a human donor who donated a stem cell graft to a child with acute lymphoblastic leukemia.

Worth noting for this clonotype: This likely comes from a read error, as the CDR3 has no conserved phenylalanine or tryptophan at its end. CDR3 bases: TGCGCCAGCAGCCGAGGACTAGCTCAAGAGACCCAGTACTTG. Amino acid sequence: CASSRGLAQETQYL. The gene calls are TRBV5-1 and TRBJ2-5, with 8 nucleotides matching TRBD2. Germline V gene data show CDR1 as SGHRS and CDR2 as YFSETQ. This CDR3 has 14 amino acids. V trimming: 4 bases; J trimming: 2 bases; junction bases outside the gene matches: 4.

Only a few counts were recorded for this clonotype. The rearrangement uses TRBV5-1 and TRBJ2-5; 9 nucleotides agree with TRBD2. Germline values: CDR1 SGHRS, CDR2 YFSETQ. CDR3 length equals 17 residues. The J segment lost 2 bases and the V segment lost 0 bases, leaving 8 bases of the junction unmatched. CDR3 region: CASSLGVAGDPQETQYF. For the CDR3, the DNA is TGCGCCAGCAGCTTGGGGGTAGCGGGAGATCCACAAGAGACCCAGTACTTC.

The rearrangement links TRBV15 to TRBJ2-1, with TRBD2 matching 8 bases. CDR1 and CDR2 (germline): LNHNV, YYDKDF (reference sequence). The CDR3 contains 16 residues. J lost 3 bases, V lost 1 base, and 5 bases had no gene match. CDR3 DNA: TGTGCCACCAGCAGAGCGACTAGCGCTAGCTACAATGAGCAGTTCTTC. Translation gives CATSRATSASYNEQFF.

This clonotype was detected many times. This chain connects TRBV9 to TRBJ2-3; D might be TRBD2 (5 bases). The CDR3 loop spans 15 amino acids. Trimming took 1 base from V and 5 from J, leaving 14 bases between them. Germline lookup yields CDR1 SGDLS and CDR2 YYNGEE. This CDR3 is CASSVQAGEGDTQYF. CDR3 nucleotide sequence: TGTGCCAGCAGCGTACAGGCCGGAGAGGGAGATACGCAGTATTTT.

Regarding this clonotype: The junction shows a germline mismatch at one end, possibly a read error. This chain connects TRBV20-1 to TRBJ2-1; no clear D gene. The CDR3 is made up of 16 amino acids. CDR1 and CDR2 (germline): DFQATT, SNEGSKA (reference sequence). In DNA form, the CDR3 reads TGCTGTGCTAGAGATATCGGGCGCCCCAAACACAATGAGCAGTTCTTC. Amino acid sequence: CCARDIGRPKHNEQFF.

The chain uses TRBV28 and TRBJ1-2; perhaps TRBD1 as D (6 bases). The V gene's germline CDR1 is MDHEN and CDR2 SYDVKM. V was trimmed by 2 bases and J by 4 bases, leaving 11 bases between them. The CDR3 sequence is 14 residues long. The CDR3 loop reads CASSLAGELYGYTF. The CDR3 DNA reads as TGTGCCAGCAGTTTAGCAGGGGAGCTCTATGGCTACACCTTC.

The table lists this clonotype with many counts. This chain connects TRBV3-1 to TRBJ1-3; D gene ambiguous. V lost 3 bases and J lost 0, with 9 bases in between. Looked up from germline, CDR1 is LGHDT and CDR2 is YNNKEL (reference sequence). The CDR3 runs 15 residues. CDR3 in amino acids: CASSQGVSSGNTIYF. In DNA form, the CDR3 reads TGTGCCAGCAGCCAGGGTGTCAGCTCTGGAAACACCATATATTTT.

This clonotype was counted many times. The chain combines TRBV27 with TRBJ1-4; D might be TRBD1 (5 bases). The CDR3 extends over 13 amino acids. With 10 bases removed from V and 5 bases from J, the gap between germline ends came to 14 bases. CDR1 MNHEY and CDR2 SMNVEV come from the germline V gene (reference sequence). CDR3 loop: CATGQGGNEKLFF. The CDR3 region has the DNA TGTGCCACCGGGCAGGGAGGGAATGAAAAACTGTTTTTT.

The CDR3 sequence: CASSLARGQGINQPQHF. CDR3 coding DNA: TGTGCCAGCAGCTTAGCCCGGGGACAGGGTATCAATCAGCCCCAGCATTTT. J is TRBJ1-5 and V is TRBV7-6; TRBD1 agrees at 9 bases. The V gene end was trimmed by 0 bases and the J gene end by 3 bases; junction bases not matched to a gene: 6. Germline V gives CDR1 SGHVS, CDR2 FNYEAQ. There are 17 residues in the CDR3.

This clonotype came up many times. This rearrangement joins TRBV20-1 to TRBJ1-6, with a possible D match to TRBD1 (5 bases). Trimming removed 4 bases at V and 3 bases at J, with 13 bases between. CDR3 length: 15 residues. Germline CDR1 and CDR2: DFQATT and SNEGSKA (reference sequence). CDR3 sequence reads: CSANGTDYYNSPLHF. CDR3 coding DNA: TGCAGTGCTAATGGGACCGACTACTATAATTCACCCCTCCACTTT.

The rearrangement joins TRBV7-2 to TRBJ2-3; perhaps TRBD2 as D (5 bases). The CDR3 consists of 14 residues. Between the trimmed V and J ends, which lost 5 bases and 2 bases, there was a span of 11 bases. The germline CDR1 and CDR2 sequences are SGHTA and FQGNSA. CDR3 in DNA: TGTGCCAGCAGCCCGCGGGCAATCACAGATACGCAGTATTTT. It is translated as CASSPRAITDTQYF.

A few counts support this clonotype. At one boundary the junction diverges from the germline segment, which might be a read error. This rearrangement joins TRBV7-2 to TRBJ1-6; D gene ambiguous. The germline CDR1 and CDR2 sequences are SGHTA and FQGNSA. This CDR3 is 12 amino acids long. The CDR3, as DNA: TGTGCCAGCAGCTTAGGTCTTGGCGGTCTTGTCTTT. This gives the protein CASSLGLGGLVF. The full variable domain, its missing parts supplied by reference TRBV7-2 and TRBJ1-6, is GAGVSQSPSNKVTEKGKDVELRCDPISGHTALYWYRQSLGQGLEFLIYFQGNSAPDKSGLPSDRFSAERTGGSVSTLTIQRTQQEDSAVYLCASSLGLGGLVFGNGTRLTVT.

This chain joins TRBV6-2 or TRBV6-3 and TRBJ2-2, with 10 positions matching TRBD1. This CDR3 is built from 17 residues. V was clipped by 2 bases and J by 7 bases; unmatched bases: 10. Per the germline V gene, CDR1 is MNHEY and CDR2 is SVGEGT. The DNA of the CDR3 is TGTGCCAGCAGTTACAGAGGGACAGGGGTTCTCCACGGGGAGCTGTTTTTT. It codes for CASSYRGTGVLHGELFF.

The chain couples TRBV4-1 to TRBJ2-1; TRBD1 might be the D (5 bases). Germline loops: CDR1 MGHRA, CDR2 YSYEKL. This CDR3 comprises 15 residues. V lost 4 bases and J 8 bases, leaving 18 bases between the germline ends. This chain's CDR3 is CASSPEQDRVYEQFF. In nucleotides, the CDR3 is TGCGCCAGCAGCCCCGAACAGGATCGAGTCTATGAGCAGTTCTTC.

The CDR3 loop is CASSLTASRLNEQFF. CDR3 bases: TGTGCCAGCAGCTTAACGGCTAGCAGGTTGAATGAGCAGTTCTTC. The chain carries TRBV7-6 and TRBJ2-1; perhaps TRBD2 as D (5 bases). Trimming removed 2 bases from V and 7 bases from J, with 15 bases in between. Germline V gene data show CDR1 as SGHVS and CDR2 as FNYEAQ. This CDR3 comprises 15 residues.

This clonotype occurred a few times. The gene calls are TRBV20-1 and TRBJ2-1; 12 bases are a match to TRBD2. The CDR3 loop spans 15 amino acids. V gave up 3 bases and J gave up 4 bases; unmatched junction bases: 4. Germline CDR1 and CDR2: DFQATT and SNEGSKA (reference sequence). The CDR3 nucleotides read TGCAGTGCTAGGGCCACTAGCGGGAGGTACAATGAGCAGTTCTTC. Translating it yields CSARATSGRYNEQFF.

This clonotype was seen repeatedly, ten times or more. The genes are TRBV27 and TRBJ2-5, with a tentative D call TRBD2 (5 bases). The CDR3 has 17 residues. V dropped 5 bases and J dropped 1 base, with 20 bases sitting between them. Germline CDR1 and CDR2: MNHEY and SMNVEV (reference sequence). CDR3 loop: CASSVDFWQGGQETQYF. The CDR3, as DNA: TGTGCCAGCAGTGTAGATTTCTGGCAAGGAGGCCAAGAGACCCAGTACTTC.

In this sample, this clonotype turned up a few times. The chain has TRBV20-1 and TRBJ2-1, with D hard to call. CDR1 and CDR2 (germline): DFQATT, SNEGSKA (reference sequence). Trimming took 6 bases from V and 12 from J, leaving 15 bases between them. The CDR3 consists of 11 residues. DNA for the CDR3: TGCAGTGCCCCGAATCGAGCCGGGCAGTTCTTC. The encoded protein is CSAPNRAGQFF.

V gene TRBV12-3 or TRBV12-4 combines with J gene TRBJ2-1; no clear D gene. CDR3 size: 16 residues. Trimming removed 1 base from V and 0 bases from J, with 10 bases in between. The chain's CDR3 is CASSLVLRSSYNEQFF. The CDR3 nucleotides read TGTGCCAGCAGTTTAGTACTCCGGAGCTCCTACAATGAGCAGTTCTTC.

In this sample, this clonotype turned up a few times. The genes are TRBV6-2 or TRBV6-3 and TRBJ2-2; TRBD2 matches at 11 bases. V was pared by 2 bases and J by 3 bases, with 8 bases of the junction left unmatched. Germline values: CDR1 MNHEY, CDR2 SVGEGT. There are 18 residues in the CDR3. The CDR3, as DNA: TGTGCCAGCAGTTACGGAACTAGCGGGAGTCTTTACACCGGGGAGCTGTTTTTT. It specifies CASSYGTSGSLYTGELFF.

The rearrangement joins TRBV7-2 to TRBJ1-5, with a weak D call TRBD1 (5 bases). The CDR3 is 16 amino acids. V lost 3 bases, J lost 0 bases, and 12 bases lay in between. CDR1 SGHTA and CDR2 FQGNSA come from the germline V gene. The CDR3 is CASSFWGTSSNQPQHF. CDR3 bases: TGTGCCAGCAGCTTCTGGGGCACCTCTAGCAATCAGCCCCAGCATTTT.

There are a few counts of this clonotype. This chain links TRBV7-2 with TRBJ2-7; 7 bases fit TRBD2. Germline V lookup: CDR1 SGHTA, CDR2 FQGNSA. The CDR3 length is 15 residues. With V trimmed by 3 bases and J by 3 bases, 8 bases remained unmatched. The chain's CDR3 is CASSFRGRAGYEQYF. CDR3 DNA: TGTGCCAGCAGCTTCCGGGGGAGGGCCGGCTACGAGCAGTACTTC.

The chain links TRBV7-3 to TRBJ2-2; D is unresolved. V lost 1 base and J 1 base, leaving 4 bases between the germline ends. Germline V CDR1 and CDR2: SGHTA, FQGTGA. The CDR3 loop spans 14 amino acids. CDR3 DNA sequence: TGTGCCAGCAGCTTAAGTTGGAACACCGGGGAGCTGTTTTTT. This translates into CASSLSWNTGELFF.

There are many counts of this clonotype. Since the CDR3 does not end with the conserved phenylalanine or tryptophan, this likely comes from a read error. The DNA is omitted, as the CDR3 cannot be located on it reliably, and the CDR3 follows TCRdb's listing. J is TRBJ2-7 and V is TRBV11-2; the table's D gene call, TRBD1, was not cross checked with the DNA. In germline, CDR1 is SGHAT, CDR2 FQNNGV. The CDR3 has 12 amino acids, counting both end residues. The CDR3 spells CASSLDYWDISL.

Here the CDR3 reads CASSLRDLGNQPQHF. For the CDR3, the DNA is TGTGCCAGCAGTTTGCGGGACTTAGGCAATCAGCCCCAGCATTTT. The V call is TRBV28, the J call TRBJ1-5, with a possible D match to TRBD1 (5 bases). V was clipped by 3 bases and J by 2 bases, with 11 bases between them. The CDR3 has 15 amino acids. From germline, CDR1 is MDHEN and CDR2 SYDVKM.

In its sample, this clonotype was seen a few times. This chain uses TRBV12-3 or TRBV12-4 with TRBJ2-2; 9 nucleotides agree with TRBD1. The CDR3 totals 20 residues. V gave up 6 bases and J gave up 0 bases; unmatched junction bases: 17. The CDR3: CASSSPGTGFLGPNTGELFF. CDR3 bases: TGTGCCAGCAGCTCCCCCGGGACAGGGTTTTTGGGGCCGAACACCGGGGAGCTGTTTTTT.

This clonotype was recorded at least ten times. The gene calls are TRBV29-1 and TRBJ1-5, with D uncertain. Between the trimmed V and J ends, which lost 3 bases and 8 bases, there was a span of 14 bases. The CDR3 sequence is 13 residues long. Germline values: CDR1 SQVTM, CDR2 ANQGSEA. DNA of the CDR3: TGCAGCGTTGAGGGTACAGATGGGGAGCCCCAGCATTTT. Translating gives CSVEGTDGEPQHF.

This clonotype was seen a few times. The V gene is TRBV21-1, the J gene TRBJ2-1; the tabulated D call, TRBD1, remains unverified against the DNA. TRBV21-1 represents a pseudogene. This CDR3 has 12 amino acids. The CDR3, as DNA: TGTGCCAGCAGCAAAGGGGGGTGGGAGCAGTTCTTC. Translated: CASSKGGWEQFF.

The table lists this clonotype with a few counts. This chain connects TRBV5-5 to TRBJ2-1; D is perhaps TRBD1 (6 bases). This CDR3 region has 14 residues. Germline assignment: CDR1 SGHKS and CDR2 YYEKEE (reference sequence). Trimming removed 2 bases at V and 9 bases at J, with 15 bases between. The CDR3 DNA sequence: TGTGCCAGCAGCTTCGGGCCTCAAGGGGGTGAGCAGTTCTTC. It codes for CASSFGPQGGEQFF.